The clone carrying this T cell receptor (beta chain) was observed a few times. Per the original data handling: Counts of nucleated cells, estimated from reference gene primer amplification, were obtained. The table came from immunoSEQ multiplex PCR; TCRdb's copy has only in-frame clones and leaves some out. The DNA was the basis for D and trimming; V, J and clone size are from that table. The sample records 100,000 to 150,000 clones, around nine tenths being singletons. This entry is derived from a study of blood T cell repertoires in COVID-19. After removal of 5 bases from V and 3 bases from J, the junction contained 9 bases not matched to a gene. Germline-derived CDR1 and CDR2 are SGHTA and FQGNSA. The CDR3 length is 15 residues.

This receptor was obtained from a woman of 80 years or more with acute or convalescent COVID-19. The source material was peripheral blood. The gene calls are TRBV7-2 and TRBJ2-7; TRBD1 matches at 8 bases. CDR3 in DNA: TGTGCCAGCAGCCCACGGACAGGGTCGGTCTACGAGCAGTACTTC. This encodes CASSPRTGSVYEQYF.